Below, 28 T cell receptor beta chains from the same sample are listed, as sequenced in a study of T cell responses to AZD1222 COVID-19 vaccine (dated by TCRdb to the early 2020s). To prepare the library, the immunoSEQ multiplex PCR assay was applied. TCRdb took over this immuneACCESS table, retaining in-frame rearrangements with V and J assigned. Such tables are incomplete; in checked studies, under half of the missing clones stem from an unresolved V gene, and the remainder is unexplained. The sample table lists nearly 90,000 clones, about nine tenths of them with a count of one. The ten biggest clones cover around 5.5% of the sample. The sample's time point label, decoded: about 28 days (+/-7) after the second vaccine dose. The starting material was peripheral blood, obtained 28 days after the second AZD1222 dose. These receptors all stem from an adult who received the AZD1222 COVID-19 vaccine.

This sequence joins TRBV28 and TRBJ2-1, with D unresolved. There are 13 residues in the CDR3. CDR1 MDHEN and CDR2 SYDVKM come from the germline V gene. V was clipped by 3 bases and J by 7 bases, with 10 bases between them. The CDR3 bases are TGTGCCAGCAGTTTTGACCTGCTGAATGAGCAGTTCTTC. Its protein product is CASSFDLLNEQFF. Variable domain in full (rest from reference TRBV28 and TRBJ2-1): DVKVTQSSRYLVKRTGEKVFLECVQDMDHENMFWYRQDPGLGLRLIYFSYDVKMKEKGDIPEGYSVSREKKERFSLILESASTNQTSMYLCASSFDLLNEQFFGPGTRLTVL.

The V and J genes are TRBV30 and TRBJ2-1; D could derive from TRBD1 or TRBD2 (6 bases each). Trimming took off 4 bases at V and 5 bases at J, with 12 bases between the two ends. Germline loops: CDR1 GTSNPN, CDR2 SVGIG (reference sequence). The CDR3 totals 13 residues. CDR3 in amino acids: CAWTGGPHNEQFF. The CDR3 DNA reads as TGTGCCTGGACCGGGGGCCCCCACAATGAGCAGTTCTTC.

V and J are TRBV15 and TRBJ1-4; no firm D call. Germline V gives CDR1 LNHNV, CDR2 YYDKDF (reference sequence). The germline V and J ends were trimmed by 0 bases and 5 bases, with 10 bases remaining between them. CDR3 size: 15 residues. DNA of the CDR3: TGTGCCACCAGCAGAGAGGGCAGAGAGAATGAAAAACTGTTTTTT. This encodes CATSREGRENEKLFF.

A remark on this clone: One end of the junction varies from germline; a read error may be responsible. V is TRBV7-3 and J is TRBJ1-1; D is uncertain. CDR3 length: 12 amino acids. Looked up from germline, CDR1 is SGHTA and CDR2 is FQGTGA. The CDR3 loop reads CASGFLGTEAFF. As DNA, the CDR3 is TGTGCCAGCGGCTTCTTGGGCACTGAAGCTTTCTTT.

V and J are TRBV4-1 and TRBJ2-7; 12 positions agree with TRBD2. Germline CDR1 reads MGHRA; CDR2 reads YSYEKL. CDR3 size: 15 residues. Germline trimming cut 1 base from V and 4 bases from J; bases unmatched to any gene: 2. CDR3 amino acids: CASSQGLAGAYEQYF. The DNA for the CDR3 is TGCGCCAGCAGCCAAGGACTAGCGGGGGCTTACGAGCAGTACTTC.

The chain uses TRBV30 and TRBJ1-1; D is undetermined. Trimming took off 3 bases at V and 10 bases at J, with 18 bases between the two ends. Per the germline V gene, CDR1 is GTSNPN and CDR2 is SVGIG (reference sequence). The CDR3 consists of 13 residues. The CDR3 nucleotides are TGTGCCTGGAGCCTCCCTATCAGGTCTGTAGCTTTCTTT. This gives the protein CAWSLPIRSVAFF.

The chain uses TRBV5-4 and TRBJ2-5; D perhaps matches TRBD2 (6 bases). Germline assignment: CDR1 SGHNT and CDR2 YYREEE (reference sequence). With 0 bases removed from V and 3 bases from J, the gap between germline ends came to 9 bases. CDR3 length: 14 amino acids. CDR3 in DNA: TGTGCCAGCAGCTTGGGACTAGAGAAAGAGACCCAGTACTTC. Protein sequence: CASSLGLEKETQYF.

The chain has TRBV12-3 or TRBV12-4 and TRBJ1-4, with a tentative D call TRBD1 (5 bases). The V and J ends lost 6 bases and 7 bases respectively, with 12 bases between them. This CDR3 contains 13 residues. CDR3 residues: CASSPRESEKLFF. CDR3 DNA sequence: TGTGCCAGCAGCCCCAGGGAGAGTGAAAAACTGTTTTTT.

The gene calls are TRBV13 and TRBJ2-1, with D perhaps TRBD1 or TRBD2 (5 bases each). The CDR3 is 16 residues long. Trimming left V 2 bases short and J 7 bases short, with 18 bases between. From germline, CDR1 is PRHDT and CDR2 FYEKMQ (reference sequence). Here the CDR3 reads CASSLIGTRRDNEQFF. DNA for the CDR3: TGTGCCAGCAGCTTAATTGGGACCCGACGGGATAATGAGCAGTTCTTC. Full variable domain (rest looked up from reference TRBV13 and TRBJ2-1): AAGVIQSPRHLIKEKRETATLKCYPIPRHDTVYWYQQGPGQDPQFLISFYEKMQSDKGSIPDRFSAQQFSDYHSELNMSSLELGDSALYFCASSLIGTRRDNEQFFGPGTRLTVL.

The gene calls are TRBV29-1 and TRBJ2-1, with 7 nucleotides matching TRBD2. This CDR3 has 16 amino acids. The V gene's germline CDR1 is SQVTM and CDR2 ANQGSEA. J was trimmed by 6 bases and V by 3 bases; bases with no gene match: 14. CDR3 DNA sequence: TGCAGCGTTGACCAAGCGGAGCGGGGACCCCCCAATGAGCAGTTCTTC. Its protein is CSVDQAERGPPNEQFF.

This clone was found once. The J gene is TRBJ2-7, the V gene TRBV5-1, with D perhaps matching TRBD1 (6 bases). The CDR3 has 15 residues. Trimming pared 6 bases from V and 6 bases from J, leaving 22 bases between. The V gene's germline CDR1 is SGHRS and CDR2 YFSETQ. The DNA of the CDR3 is TGCGCCAGCAAATACCACAGGGCCCCATCCCTCGAGCAGTACTTC. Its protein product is CASKYHRAPSLEQYF.

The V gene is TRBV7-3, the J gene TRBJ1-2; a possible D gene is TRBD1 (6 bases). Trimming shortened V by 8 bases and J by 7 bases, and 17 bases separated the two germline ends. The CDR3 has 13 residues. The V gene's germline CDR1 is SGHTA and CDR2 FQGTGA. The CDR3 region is CASSLQGSIGYTF. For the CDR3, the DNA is TGTGCCAGCTCCCTCCAGGGGTCTATTGGCTACACCTTC.

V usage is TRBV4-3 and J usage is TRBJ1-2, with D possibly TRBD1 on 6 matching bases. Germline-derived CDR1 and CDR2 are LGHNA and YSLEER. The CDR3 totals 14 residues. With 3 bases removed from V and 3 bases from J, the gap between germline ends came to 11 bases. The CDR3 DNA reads TGCGCCAGCAGCCAGTTTCCAGGGGACTATGGCTACACCTTC. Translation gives CASSQFPGDYGYTF.

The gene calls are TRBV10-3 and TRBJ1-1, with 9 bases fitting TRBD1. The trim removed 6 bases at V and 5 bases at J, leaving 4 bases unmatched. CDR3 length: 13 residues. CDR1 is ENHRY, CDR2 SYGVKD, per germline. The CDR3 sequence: CAIRGQGITEAFF. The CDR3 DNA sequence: TGTGCCATCAGGGGACAGGGAATTACTGAAGCTTTCTTT.

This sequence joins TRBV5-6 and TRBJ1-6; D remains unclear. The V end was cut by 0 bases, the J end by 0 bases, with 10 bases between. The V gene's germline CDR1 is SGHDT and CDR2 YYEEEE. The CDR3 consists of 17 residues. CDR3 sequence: CASSLGAAGSYNSPLHF. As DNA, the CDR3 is TGTGCCAGCAGCTTGGGGGCGGCAGGCTCCTATAATTCACCCCTCCACTTT.

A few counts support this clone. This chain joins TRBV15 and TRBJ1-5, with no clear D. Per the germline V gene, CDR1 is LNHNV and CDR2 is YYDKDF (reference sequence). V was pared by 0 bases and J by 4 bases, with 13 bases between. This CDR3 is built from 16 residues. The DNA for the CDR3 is TGTGCCACCAGCAGAGATCTTGTAGTCAGAAATCAGCCCCAGCATTTT. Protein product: CATSRDLVVRNQPQHF.

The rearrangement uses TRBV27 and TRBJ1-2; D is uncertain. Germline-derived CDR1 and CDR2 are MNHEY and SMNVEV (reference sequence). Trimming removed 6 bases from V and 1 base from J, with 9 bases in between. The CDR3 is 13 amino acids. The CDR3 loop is CASSPGGNYGYTF. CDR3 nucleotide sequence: TGTGCCAGCAGCCCGGGCGGTAACTATGGCTACACCTTC.

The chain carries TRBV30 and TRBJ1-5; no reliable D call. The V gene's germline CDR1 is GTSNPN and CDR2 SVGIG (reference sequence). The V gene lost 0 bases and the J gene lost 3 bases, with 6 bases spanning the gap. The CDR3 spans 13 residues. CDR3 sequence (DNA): TGTGCCTGGAGTGTGGGCCCCAATCAGCCCCAGCATTTT. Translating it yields CAWSVGPNQPQHF.

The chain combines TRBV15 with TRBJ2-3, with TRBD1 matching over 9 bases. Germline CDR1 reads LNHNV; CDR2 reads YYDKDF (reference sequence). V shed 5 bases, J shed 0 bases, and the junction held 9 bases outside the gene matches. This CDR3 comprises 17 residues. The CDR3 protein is CATSGSRTGASTDTQYF. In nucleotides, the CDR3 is TGTGCCACCAGCGGTTCCAGGACAGGGGCTAGCACAGATACGCAGTATTTT.

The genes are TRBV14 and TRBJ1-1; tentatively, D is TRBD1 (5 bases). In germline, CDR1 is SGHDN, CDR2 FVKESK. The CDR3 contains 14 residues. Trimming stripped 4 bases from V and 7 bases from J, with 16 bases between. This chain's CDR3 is CASSRQMSGGEAFF. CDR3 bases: TGTGCCAGCAGCCGACAGATGAGTGGGGGTGAAGCTTTCTTT.

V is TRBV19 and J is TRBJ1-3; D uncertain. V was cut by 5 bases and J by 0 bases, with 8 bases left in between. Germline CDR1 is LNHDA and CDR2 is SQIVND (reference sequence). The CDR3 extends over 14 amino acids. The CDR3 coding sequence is TGTGCCAGTAGTGGAGGGAGCTCTGGAAACACCATATATTTT. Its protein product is CASSGGSSGNTIYF.

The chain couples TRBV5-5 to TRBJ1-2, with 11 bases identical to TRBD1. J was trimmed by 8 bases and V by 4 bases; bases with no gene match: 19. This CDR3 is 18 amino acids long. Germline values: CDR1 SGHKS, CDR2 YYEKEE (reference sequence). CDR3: CASSRTGGAWIMEEGYTF. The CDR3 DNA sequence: TGTGCCAGCAGCCGGACAGGGGGCGCATGGATCATGGAGGAGGGCTACACCTTC.

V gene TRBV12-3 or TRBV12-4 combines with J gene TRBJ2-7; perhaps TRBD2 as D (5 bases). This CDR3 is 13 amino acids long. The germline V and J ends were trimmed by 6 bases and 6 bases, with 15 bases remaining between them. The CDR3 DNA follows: TGTGCCAGCAGGGGCCTAGCTCTGGGCGAGCAGTACTTC. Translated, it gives CASRGLALGEQYF.

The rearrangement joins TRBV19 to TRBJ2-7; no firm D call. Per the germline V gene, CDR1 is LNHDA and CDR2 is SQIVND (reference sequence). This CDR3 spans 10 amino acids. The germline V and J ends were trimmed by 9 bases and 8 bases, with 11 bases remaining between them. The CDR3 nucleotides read TGTGCCAGGTACCAGTACAAGCAGTACTTC. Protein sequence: CARYQYKQYF.

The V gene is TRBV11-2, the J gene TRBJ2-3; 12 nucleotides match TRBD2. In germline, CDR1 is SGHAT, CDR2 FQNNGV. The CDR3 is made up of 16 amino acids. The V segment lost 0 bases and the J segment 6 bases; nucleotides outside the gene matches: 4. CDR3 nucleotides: TGTGCCAGCAGCTTAGATCTAGCGGGGGGGCCTGATACGCAGTATTTT. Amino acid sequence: CASSLDLAGGPDTQYF.

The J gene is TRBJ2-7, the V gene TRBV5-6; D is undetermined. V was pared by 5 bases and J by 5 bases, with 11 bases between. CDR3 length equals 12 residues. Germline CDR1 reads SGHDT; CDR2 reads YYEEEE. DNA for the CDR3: TGTGCCAGCAGTCTAACTCGGAACGAGCAGTACTTC. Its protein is CASSLTRNEQYF.

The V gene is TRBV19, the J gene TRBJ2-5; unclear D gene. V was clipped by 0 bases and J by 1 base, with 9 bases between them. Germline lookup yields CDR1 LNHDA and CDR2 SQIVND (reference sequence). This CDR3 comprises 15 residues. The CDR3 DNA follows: TGTGCCAGTAGTATAGATTACGGATTCCAAGAGACCCAGTACTTC. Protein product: CASSIDYGFQETQYF.

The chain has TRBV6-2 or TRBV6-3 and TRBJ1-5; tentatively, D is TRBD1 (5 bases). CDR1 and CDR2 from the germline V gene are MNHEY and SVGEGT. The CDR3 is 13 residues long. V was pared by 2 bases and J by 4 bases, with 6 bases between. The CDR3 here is CASSYKGNQPQHF. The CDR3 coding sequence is TGTGCCAGCAGTTACAAGGGGAATCAGCCCCAGCATTTT.